The 3 T cell receptor beta chains in this list originate from one sample, sequenced in a study of human T cells and chemical hapten exposure. MiXCR was run by TCRdb on the RACE reads, yielding one entry per CDR3 protein. The table includes around 70,000 distinct CDR3 sequences, 11% detected once. Time point specified: patch test 3, about 24 weeks after DPC sensitization. Treatment indicated: therapeutic diphenylcyclopropenone sensitization with weekly scalp DPC. This specimen consisted of whole blood, obtained in connection with sensitization to the hapten diphenylcyclopropenone (DPC). Source of these receptors: a woman aged 45-65 years with alopecia areata. Some clones in this sample may be carry-over from other donors' samples.

A note on this clonotype: This clone may be a read error of a much larger clone one base away. The chain is built from TRBV5-1 and TRBJ1-4, with D possibly TRBD1 on 5 matching bases. V was trimmed by 3 bases and J by 7 bases, leaving 13 bases between them. The germline V gene encodes CDR1 SGHRS and CDR2 YFSETQ. The CDR3 covers 14 residues. The CDR3 nucleotides are TGCGCCAGCAGCTCCGGACCAGACAGTGAAAAACTGTTTTTT. Translation gives CASSSGPDSEKLFF.

This clonotype was detected a few times. This chain uses TRBV19 with TRBJ2-7; D is undetermined. Deletions cut 1 base from V and 0 bases from J, with 7 bases between. The CDR3 is 14 amino acids. CDR1 LNHDA and CDR2 SQIVND come from the germline V gene (reference sequence). This CDR3 is CASSIAFSSYEQYF. The CDR3 DNA sequence: TGTGCCAGTAGTATAGCTTTCAGCTCCTACGAGCAGTACTTC. The variable domain in full, completed from reference TRBV19 and TRBJ2-7, reads DGGITQSPKYLFRKEGQNVTLSCEQNLNHDAMYWYRQDPGQGLRLIYYSQIVNDFQKGDIAEGYSVSREKKESFPLTVTSAQKNPTAFYLCASSIAFSSYEQYFGPGTRLTVT.

The sample holds many counts of this clonotype. The chain couples TRBV11-2 to TRBJ1-5; 7 bases match TRBD1. The CDR3 is made up of 13 amino acids. The germline gives CDR1 SGHAT, CDR2 FQNNGV. V lost 6 bases and J lost 5; bases outside the gene matches: 4. CDR3 amino acids: CASSKDRDQPQHF. CDR3 nucleotide sequence: TGTGCCAGCAGTAAAGACAGGGATCAGCCCCAGCATTTT.